This TCR beta chain was sequenced in a study of shared clonotypes between healthy human individuals. This CDR3 spans 13 amino acids. CDR1 and CDR2 (germline): SNHLY, FYNNEI. V lost 3 bases to trimming and J lost 5 bases, with 8 bases between them. Replicate sorted-subset PCRs were loaded with around 0.2 ug DNA, about 30,000 T cell genomes. Using immunoSEQ multiplex PCR, the repertoire was profiled, and TCRdb retains in-frame clones only, with some absent. The sample shows 740,000 or so clones, 73% of them seen only once. The sequenced sample consisted of memory CD4+ T cells sorted from blood. Regarding subset: CD45RA-negative fraction. The V call is TRBV2, the J call TRBJ2-1, with D hard to call. This sequence was found in a woman aged 30 to 39 in good health. This CDR3 is CASSDQPHNEQFF. DNA for the CDR3: TGTGCCAGCAGTGATCAGCCGCACAATGAGCAGTTCTTC.